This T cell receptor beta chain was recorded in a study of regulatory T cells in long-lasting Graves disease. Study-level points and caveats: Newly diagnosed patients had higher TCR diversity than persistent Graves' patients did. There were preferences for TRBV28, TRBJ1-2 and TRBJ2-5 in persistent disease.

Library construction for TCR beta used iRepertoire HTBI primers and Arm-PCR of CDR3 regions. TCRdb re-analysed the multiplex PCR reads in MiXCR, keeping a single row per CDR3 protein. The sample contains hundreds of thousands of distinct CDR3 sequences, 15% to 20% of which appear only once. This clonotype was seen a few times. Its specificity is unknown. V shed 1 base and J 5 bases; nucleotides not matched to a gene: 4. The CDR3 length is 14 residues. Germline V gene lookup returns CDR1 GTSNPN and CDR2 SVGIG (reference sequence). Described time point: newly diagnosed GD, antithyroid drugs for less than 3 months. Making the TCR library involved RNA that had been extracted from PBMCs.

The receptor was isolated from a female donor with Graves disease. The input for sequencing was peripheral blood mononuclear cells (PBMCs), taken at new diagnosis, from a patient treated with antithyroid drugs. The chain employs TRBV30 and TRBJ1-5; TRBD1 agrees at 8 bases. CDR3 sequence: CAWSGTGGHQPQHF. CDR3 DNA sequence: TGTGCCTGGAGTGGTACAGGGGGACATCAGCCCCAGCATTTT.